This T cell receptor (beta chain) was recovered during a study of T-cell reconstitution after alpha-beta-depleted transplantation in children. Overall study results and limits: Newly made T cells mostly supplied T-cell counts and diversity one year after transplant. There were some patients whose high TCRbeta diversity at day 60 came from surviving recipient T cells and thymic progenitors.

The V and J ends lost 0 bases and 5 bases respectively, with 12 bases between them. CDR1 SGHRS and CDR2 YFSETQ come from the germline V gene. There are 14 residues in the CDR3. Only a few counts were recorded for this clonotype. The antigen is unknown. The authors prepared the TCRbeta library with unique molecular identifiers. MiXCR, run by TCRdb on the PCR reads, gives a single entry per CDR3 protein. The table shows 350,000 to 500,000 distinct CDR3 sequences, with around 46% occurring only once. The TCR originated in a girl aged 2 to 9 with aplastic anemia, due to receive a stem cell transplant. The chain links TRBV5-1 to TRBJ2-7; D call uncertain. The source material was PBMCs, sampled before TCRalphabeta/CD19-depleted stem cell transplant. The CDR3 loop is CASSLGGQLNEQYF. The DNA of the CDR3 is TGCGCCAGCAGCTTGGGTGGGCAGTTAAACGAGCAGTACTTC.